This T cell receptor (beta chain) was found in a study of T-cell reconstitution after alpha-beta-depleted transplantation in children. Construction of the TCRbeta library involved unique molecular identifiers. Via MiXCR, TCRdb re-called the PCR reads, giving one row per CDR3 protein. The profile shows about 980,000 distinct CDR3 sequences, about 26% of them singletons. Study-level findings and limits: Several patients had high TCRbeta diversity at day 60; it came from surviving recipient T cells and thymic progenitors. The origin of alpha-beta T cells about two months after transplant was reportedly several hundred expanded graft clones. Fresh T-cell production supplied most of the T-cell counts and diversity seen one year after transplant.

A remark on this clonotype: Its antigen is as yet unknown.

Per germline, CDR1 DFQATT and CDR2 SNEGSKA (reference sequence). Trimming stripped 6 bases from V and 3 bases from J, with 10 bases between. The CDR3 sequence is 12 residues long. The TCR was taken from a boy in the first two years of life who had a stem cell transplant for SCID, so the T cells may come from the graft donor. Sample: PBMCs, mostly from graft donor cells, taken 360 days after TCRalphabeta/CD19-depleted stem cell transplant. The V and J genes are TRBV20-1 and TRBJ2-3; D call uncertain. CDR3 nucleotides: TGCAGTGCCCAATCAGCAACAGATACGCAGTATTTT. Amino acids: CSAQSATDTQYF.